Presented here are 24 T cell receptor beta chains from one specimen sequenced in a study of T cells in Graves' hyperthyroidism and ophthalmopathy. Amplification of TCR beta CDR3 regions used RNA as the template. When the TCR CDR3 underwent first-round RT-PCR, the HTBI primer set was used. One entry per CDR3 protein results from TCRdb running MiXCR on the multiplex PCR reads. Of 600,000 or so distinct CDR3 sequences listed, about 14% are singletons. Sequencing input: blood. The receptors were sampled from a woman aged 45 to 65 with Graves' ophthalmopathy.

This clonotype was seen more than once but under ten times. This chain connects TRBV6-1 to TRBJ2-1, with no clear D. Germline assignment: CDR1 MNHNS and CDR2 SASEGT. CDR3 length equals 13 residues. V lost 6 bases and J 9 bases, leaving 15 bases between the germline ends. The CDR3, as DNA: TGTGCCAGCAGCCCGAGGATAGGGCGTGAGCAGTTCTTC. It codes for CASSPRIGREQFF.

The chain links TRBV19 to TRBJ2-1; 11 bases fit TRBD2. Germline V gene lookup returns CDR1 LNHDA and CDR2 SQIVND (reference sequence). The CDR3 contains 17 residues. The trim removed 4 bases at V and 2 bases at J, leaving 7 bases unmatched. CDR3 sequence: CASSNNPGLAAYNEQFF. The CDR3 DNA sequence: TGTGCCAGTAGTAATAATCCGGGACTAGCGGCCTACAATGAGCAGTTCTTC.

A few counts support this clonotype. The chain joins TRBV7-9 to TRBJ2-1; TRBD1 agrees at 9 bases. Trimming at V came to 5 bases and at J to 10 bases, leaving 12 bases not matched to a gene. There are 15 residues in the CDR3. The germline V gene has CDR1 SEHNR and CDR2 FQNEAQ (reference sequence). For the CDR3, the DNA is TGTGCCAGCAGCCCCGGACAGGGGCGACTGGAGGAGCAGTTCTTC. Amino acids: CASSPGQGRLEEQFF.

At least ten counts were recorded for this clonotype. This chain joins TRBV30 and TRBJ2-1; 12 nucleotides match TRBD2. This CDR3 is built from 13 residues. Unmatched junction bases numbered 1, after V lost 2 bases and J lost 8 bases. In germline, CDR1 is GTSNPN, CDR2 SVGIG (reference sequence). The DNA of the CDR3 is TGTGCCTGGAGTCTAGCGGGAGGGGATGAGCAGTTCTTC. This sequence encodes CAWSLAGGDEQFF. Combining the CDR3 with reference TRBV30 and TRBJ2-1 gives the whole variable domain SQTIHQWPATLVQPVGSPLSLECTVEGTSNPNLYWYRQAAGRGLQLLFYSVGIGQISSEVPQNLSASRPQDRQFILSSKKLLLSDSGFYLCAWSLAGGDEQFFGPGTRLTVL.

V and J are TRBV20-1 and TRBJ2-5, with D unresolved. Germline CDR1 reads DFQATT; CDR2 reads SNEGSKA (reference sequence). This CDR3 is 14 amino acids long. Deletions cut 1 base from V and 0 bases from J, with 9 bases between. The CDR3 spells CSARGHRYQETQYF. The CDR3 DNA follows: TGCAGTGCTAGAGGACACCGGTACCAAGAGACCCAGTACTTC.

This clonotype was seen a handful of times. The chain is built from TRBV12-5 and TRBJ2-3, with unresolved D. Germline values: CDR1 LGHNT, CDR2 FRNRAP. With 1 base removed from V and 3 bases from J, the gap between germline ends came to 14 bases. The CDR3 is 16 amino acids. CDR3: CASGLDRWSETDTQYF. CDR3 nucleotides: TGTGCTAGTGGTTTGGATCGATGGAGCGAGACAGATACGCAGTATTTT.

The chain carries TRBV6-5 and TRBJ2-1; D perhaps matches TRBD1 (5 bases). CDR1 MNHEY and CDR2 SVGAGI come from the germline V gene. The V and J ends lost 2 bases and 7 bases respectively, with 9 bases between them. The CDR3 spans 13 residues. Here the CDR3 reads CASSYGQANEQFF. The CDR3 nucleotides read TGTGCCAGCAGTTACGGACAAGCAAATGAGCAGTTCTTC.

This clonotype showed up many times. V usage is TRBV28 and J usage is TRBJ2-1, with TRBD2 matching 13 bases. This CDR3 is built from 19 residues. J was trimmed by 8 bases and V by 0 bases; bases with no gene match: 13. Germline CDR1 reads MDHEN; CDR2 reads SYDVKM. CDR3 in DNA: TGTGCCAGCAGTTTATGGGTCGACACCGGGACTAGCGGGATCTATGAGCAGTTCTTC. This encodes CASSLWVDTGTSGIYEQFF.

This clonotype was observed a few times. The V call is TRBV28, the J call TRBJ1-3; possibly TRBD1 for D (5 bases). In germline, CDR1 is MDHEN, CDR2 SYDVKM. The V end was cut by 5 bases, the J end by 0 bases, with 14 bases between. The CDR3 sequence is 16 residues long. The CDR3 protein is CASSPLTVLSGNTIYF. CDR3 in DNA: TGTGCCAGCAGTCCCCTGACAGTCCTCTCTGGAAACACCATATATTTT.

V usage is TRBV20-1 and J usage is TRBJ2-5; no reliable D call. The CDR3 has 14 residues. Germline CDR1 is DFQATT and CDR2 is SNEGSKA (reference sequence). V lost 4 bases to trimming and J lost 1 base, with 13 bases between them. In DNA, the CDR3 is TGCAGTGCTACCGATGACACGTCCCAAGAGACCCAGTACTTC. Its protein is CSATDDTSQETQYF.

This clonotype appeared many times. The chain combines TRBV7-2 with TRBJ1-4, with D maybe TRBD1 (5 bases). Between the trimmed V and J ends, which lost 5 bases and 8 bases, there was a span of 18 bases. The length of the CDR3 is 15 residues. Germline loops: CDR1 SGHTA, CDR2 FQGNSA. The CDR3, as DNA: TGTGCCAGCAGCACCCGCCGGGACGGCGGGGAAAAACTGTTTTTT. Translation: CASSTRRDGGEKLFF. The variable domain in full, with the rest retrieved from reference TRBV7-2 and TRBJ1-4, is GAGVSQSPSNKVTEKGKDVELRCDPISGHTALYWYRQSLGQGLEFLIYFQGNSAPDKSGLPSDRFSAERTGGSVSTLTIQRTQQEDSAVYLCASSTRRDGGEKLFFGSGTQLSVL.

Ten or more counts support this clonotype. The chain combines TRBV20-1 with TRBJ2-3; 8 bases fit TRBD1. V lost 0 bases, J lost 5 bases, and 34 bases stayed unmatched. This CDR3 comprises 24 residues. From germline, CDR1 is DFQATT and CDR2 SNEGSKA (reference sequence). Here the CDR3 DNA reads TGCAGTGCTAGAGATCCCCAGGACAGGGAGACCTCCCCTCTAGGCGATGCTGGTATAGATACGCAGTATTTT. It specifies CSARDPQDRETSPLGDAGIDTQYF.

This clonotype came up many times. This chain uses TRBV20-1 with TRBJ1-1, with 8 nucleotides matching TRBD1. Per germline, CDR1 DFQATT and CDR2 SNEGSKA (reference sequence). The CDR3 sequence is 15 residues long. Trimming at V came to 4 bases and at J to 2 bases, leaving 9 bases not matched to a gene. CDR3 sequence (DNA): TGCAGTGCTATCAACCCGGACAGGGAAAACACTGAAGCTTTCTTT. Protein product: CSAINPDRENTEAFF.

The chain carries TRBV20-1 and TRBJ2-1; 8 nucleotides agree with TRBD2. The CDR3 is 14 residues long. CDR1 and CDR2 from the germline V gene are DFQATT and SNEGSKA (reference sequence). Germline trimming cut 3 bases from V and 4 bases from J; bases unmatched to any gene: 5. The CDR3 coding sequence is TGCAGTGCTAGTGTGCTAGCGGGTTACAATGAGCAGTTCTTC. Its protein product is CSASVLAGYNEQFF.

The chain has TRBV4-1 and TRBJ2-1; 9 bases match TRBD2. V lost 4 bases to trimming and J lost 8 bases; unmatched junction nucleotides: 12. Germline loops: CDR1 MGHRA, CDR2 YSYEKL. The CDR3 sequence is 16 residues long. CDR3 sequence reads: CASSLLTSGYIYEQFF. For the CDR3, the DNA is TGCGCCAGCAGCCTTTTGACTAGCGGATACATCTATGAGCAGTTCTTC.

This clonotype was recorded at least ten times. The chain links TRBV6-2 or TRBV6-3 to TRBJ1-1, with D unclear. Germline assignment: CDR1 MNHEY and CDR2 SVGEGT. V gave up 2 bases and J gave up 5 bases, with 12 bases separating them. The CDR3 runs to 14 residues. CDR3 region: CASSYGPEGTEAFF. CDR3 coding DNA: TGTGCCAGCAGTTACGGGCCAGAAGGAACTGAAGCTTTCTTT.

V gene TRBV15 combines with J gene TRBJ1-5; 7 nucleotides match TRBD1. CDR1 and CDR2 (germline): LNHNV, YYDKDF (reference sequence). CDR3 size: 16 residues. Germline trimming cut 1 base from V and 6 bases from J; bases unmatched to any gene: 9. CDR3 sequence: CATSRVGTGVGQPQHF. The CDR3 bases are TGTGCCACCAGCAGAGTTGGAACAGGGGTGGGTCAGCCCCAGCATTTT.

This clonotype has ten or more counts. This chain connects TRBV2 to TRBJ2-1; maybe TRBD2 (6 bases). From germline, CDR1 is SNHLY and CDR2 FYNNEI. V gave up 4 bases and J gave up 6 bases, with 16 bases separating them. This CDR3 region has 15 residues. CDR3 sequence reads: CASSVRTITINEQFF. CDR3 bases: TGTGCCAGCAGTGTTCGGACTATAACCATCAATGAGCAGTTCTTC.

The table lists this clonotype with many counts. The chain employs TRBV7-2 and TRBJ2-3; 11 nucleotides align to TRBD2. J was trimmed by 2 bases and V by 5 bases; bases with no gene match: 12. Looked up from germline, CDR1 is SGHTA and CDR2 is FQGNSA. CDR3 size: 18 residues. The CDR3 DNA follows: TGTGCCAGCAGCAGGACTAGCGGGCCGCTCAGGAACACAGATACGCAGTATTTT. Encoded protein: CASSRTSGPLRNTDTQYF.

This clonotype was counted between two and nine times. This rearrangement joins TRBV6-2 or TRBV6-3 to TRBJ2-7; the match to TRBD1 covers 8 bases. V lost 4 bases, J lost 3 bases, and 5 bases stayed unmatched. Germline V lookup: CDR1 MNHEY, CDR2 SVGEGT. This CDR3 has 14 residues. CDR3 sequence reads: CASSWGQDGYEQYF. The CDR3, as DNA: TGTGCCAGCAGTTGGGGACAGGACGGCTACGAGCAGTACTTC.

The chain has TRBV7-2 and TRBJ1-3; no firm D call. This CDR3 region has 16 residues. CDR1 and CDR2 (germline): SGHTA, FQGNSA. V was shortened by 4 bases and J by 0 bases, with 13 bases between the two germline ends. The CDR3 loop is CASSSGVLHSGNTIYF. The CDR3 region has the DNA TGTGCCAGCAGCTCAGGTGTTCTACACTCTGGAAACACCATATATTTT. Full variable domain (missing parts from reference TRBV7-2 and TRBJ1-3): GAGVSQSPSNKVTEKGKDVELRCDPISGHTALYWYRQSLGQGLEFLIYFQGNSAPDKSGLPSDRFSAERTGGSVSTLTIQRTQQEDSAVYLCASSSGVLHSGNTIYFGEGSWLTVV.

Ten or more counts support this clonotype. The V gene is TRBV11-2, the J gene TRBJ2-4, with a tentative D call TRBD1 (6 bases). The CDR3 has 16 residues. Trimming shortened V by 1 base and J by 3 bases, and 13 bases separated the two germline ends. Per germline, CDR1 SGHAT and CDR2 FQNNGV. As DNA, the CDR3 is TGTGCCAGCAGCTTAGCGCGGACAGCTGGCAAAAACATTCAGTACTTC. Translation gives CASSLARTAGKNIQYF.

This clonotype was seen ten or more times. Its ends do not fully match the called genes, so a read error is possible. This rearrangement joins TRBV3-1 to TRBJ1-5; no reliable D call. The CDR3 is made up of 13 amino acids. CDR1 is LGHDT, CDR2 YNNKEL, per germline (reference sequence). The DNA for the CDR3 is TGTGCCGGCAGCCAAGATCTGAATCAGCCCCAGCATTTT. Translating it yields CAGSQDLNQPQHF.

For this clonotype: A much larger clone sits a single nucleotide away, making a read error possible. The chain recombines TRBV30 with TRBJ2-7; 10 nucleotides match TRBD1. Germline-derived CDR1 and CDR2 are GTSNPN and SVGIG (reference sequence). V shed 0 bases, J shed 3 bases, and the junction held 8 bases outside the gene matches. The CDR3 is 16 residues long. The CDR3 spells CAWSVLKGQGGYEQYF. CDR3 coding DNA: TGTGCCTGGAGTGTACTAAAAGGACAGGGGGGCTACGAGCAGTACTTC.